This passage covers 27 T cell receptor beta chains from one sample sequenced in a study of beta chain features in type 1 diabetes. cDNA synthesis used the whole RNA isolate, giving expressed TCRB sequences. Produced via immunoSEQ multiplex PCR; TCRdb's table is partial and in-frame only. Of about 620,000 clones listed, 15% to 17% are singletons. Sequences were obtained from naive CD4+ T cells from blood. These receptor sequences come from a man younger than 35 in good health.

The chain couples TRBV19 to TRBJ1-1, with 9 bases matching TRBD1. J gave up 5 bases and V 3 bases, and 7 bases lay outside the gene matches. The CDR3 has 15 amino acids. CDR1 LNHDA and CDR2 SQIVND come from the germline V gene (reference sequence). CDR3 loop: CASSIRQGVDTEAFF. The CDR3 region has the DNA TGTGCCAGTAGTATCCGACAGGGGGTGGATACTGAAGCTTTCTTT. The variable domain in full, with the rest retrieved from reference TRBV19 and TRBJ1-1, is DGGITQSPKYLFRKEGQNVTLSCEQNLNHDAMYWYRQDPGQGLRLIYYSQIVNDFQKGDIAEGYSVSREKKESFPLTVTSAQKNPTAFYLCASSIRQGVDTEAFFGQGTRLTVV.

This clone has more than one count but fewer than ten. The CDR3 reads CASSITGYGYTF. The CDR3 bases are TGTGCCAGTAGTATTACCGGATATGGCTACACCTTC. The rearrangement joins TRBV19 to TRBJ1-2; no reliable D call. The germline gives CDR1 LNHDA, CDR2 SQIVND (reference sequence). This CDR3 is 12 amino acids long. The V end lost 3 bases, the J end lost 5 bases, and 7 bases lay between the germline ends.

This clone came up a few times. The chain uses TRBV6-6 and TRBJ2-3, with D unresolved. The germline V gene has CDR1 MNHNY and CDR2 SVGAGI (reference sequence). This CDR3 spans 13 amino acids. Trimming shortened V by 5 bases and J by 5 bases, and 11 bases separated the two germline ends. The CDR3 DNA is TGTGCCAGCAGTCTCAATCGAGGAGATACGCAGTATTTT. Protein: CASSLNRGDTQYF.

The CDR3 DNA follows: TGCAGTGACGCAGGCTACACCTTC. Translation: CSDAGYTF. J is TRBJ1-2 and V is TRBV20-1; D remains unclear. Germline CDR1 and CDR2: DFQATT and SNEGSKA (reference sequence). CDR3 length: 8 residues. Trimming left V 7 bases short and J 8 bases short, with 5 bases between.

This clone has just a few counts. This chain connects TRBV28 to TRBJ2-5; 12 bases align to TRBD2. Trimming removed 4 bases from V and 7 bases from J; junction bases left unmatched: 7. The CDR3 has 15 residues. Germline V gene data show CDR1 as MDHEN and CDR2 as SYDVKM. The CDR3 sequence: CASSSLAGGFGTQYF. The CDR3 bases are TGTGCCAGCAGTTCTCTAGCGGGAGGGTTTGGGACCCAGTACTTC.

The genes are TRBV28 and TRBJ2-7; tentative D call: TRBD2 (6 bases). The V gene lost 6 bases and the J gene lost 3 bases, with 18 bases spanning the gap. The CDR3 runs to 15 residues. Germline assignment: CDR1 MDHEN and CDR2 SYDVKM. The DNA for the CDR3 is TGTGCCAGCAGCTCGCCCGGGACTGTCCTCTACGAGCAGTACTTC. Its translation is CASSSPGTVLYEQYF.

This clone was picked up a small number of times. The rearrangement uses TRBV25-1 and TRBJ2-7; weak D call: TRBD1 (5 bases). In germline, CDR1 is MGHDK, CDR2 SYGVNS. This CDR3 is built from 16 residues. The CDR3 loop reads CADSSERIPPLNEQYF. The CDR3 DNA follows: TGTGCAGACAGCAGTGAAAGGATTCCGCCGCTCAACGAGCAGTACTTC.

This chain connects TRBV7-9 to TRBJ1-4; the match to TRBD1 covers 11 bases. Trimming removed 7 bases from V and 6 bases from J; junction bases left unmatched: 7. Germline V gene data show CDR1 as SEHNR and CDR2 as FQNEAQ (reference sequence). The CDR3 consists of 15 residues. The CDR3 loop is CASNARDRGDEKLFF. In DNA, the CDR3 is TGTGCCAGCAACGCCCGGGACAGGGGGGATGAAAAACTGTTTTTT.

Notes on this clone: Other DNA sequences from this sample encode an identical CDR3 as well. The chain has TRBV18 and TRBJ2-2; D not certain. The V end lost 2 bases, the J end lost 1 base, and 5 bases lay between the germline ends. This CDR3 region has 14 residues. CDR1 is KGHSH, CDR2 LQKENI, per germline. This chain's CDR3 is CASSPGVNTGELFF. In nucleotides, the CDR3 is TGTGCCAGCTCACCAGGGGTGAACACCGGGGAGCTGTTTTTT.

This clone was counted many times. The chain has TRBV23-1 and TRBJ1-5, with D possibly matching TRBD1 (5 bases). TRBV23-1 is an open reading frame, and its role is uncertain. V shed 7 bases and J shed 1 base, with 17 bases lying between them. The CDR3 consists of 16 residues. CDR3 region: CASKPRGSRSNQPQHF. The CDR3 coding sequence is TGCGCCAGCAAGCCGCGGGGGAGCCGGAGCAATCAGCCCCAGCATTTT.

There are a few counts of this clone. The chain links TRBV5-4 to TRBJ1-5; a weak D match, TRBD1 (6 bases). V gave up 5 bases and J gave up 7 bases, with 16 bases separating them. Per the germline V gene, CDR1 is SGHNT and CDR2 is YYREEE (reference sequence). The CDR3 has 14 residues. CDR3 protein: CASSLEGGQQPQHF. CDR3 DNA: TGTGCCAGCAGTCTCGAGGGCGGACAGCAGCCCCAGCATTTT.

The chain links TRBV7-9 to TRBJ1-2; 7 nucleotides agree with TRBD1. The CDR3 spans 16 residues. V shed 2 bases and J 4 bases; nucleotides not matched to a gene: 10. Germline loops: CDR1 SEHNR, CDR2 FQNEAQ (reference sequence). The CDR3 loop reads CASSLRLQGTVYGYTF. CDR3 in DNA: TGTGCCAGCAGCTTACGCTTGCAGGGGACAGTCTATGGCTACACCTTC.

This chain links TRBV7-9 with TRBJ2-3; D is ambiguous. CDR3 length: 12 amino acids. V lost 1 base, J lost 6 bases, and 5 bases lay in between. The germline V gene has CDR1 SEHNR and CDR2 FQNEAQ (reference sequence). The chain's CDR3 is CASSLVGDTQYF. DNA for the CDR3: TGTGCCAGCAGCTTAGTAGGGGATACGCAGTATTTT.

V is TRBV7-6 and J is TRBJ2-3; a possible D gene is TRBD1 (5 bases). This CDR3 spans 15 amino acids. In germline, CDR1 is SGHVS, CDR2 FNYEAQ. V dropped 3 bases and J dropped 1 base, with 11 bases sitting between them. The CDR3: CASSFGAGRTDTQYF. The CDR3 DNA reads TGTGCCAGCAGCTTCGGCGCAGGGCGCACAGATACGCAGTATTTT.

V gene TRBV6-5 combines with J gene TRBJ2-5; weak D call: TRBD2 (6 bases). The germline V gene has CDR1 MNHEY and CDR2 SVGAGI. There are 14 residues in the CDR3. V lost 4 bases to trimming and J lost 2 bases, with 11 bases between them. CDR3 loop: CASSFIAVQETQYF. Here the CDR3 DNA reads TGTGCCAGCAGTTTTATAGCGGTACAAGAGACCCAGTACTTC.

In regard to this clone: At one end, the junction sequence differs from germline, possibly due to a read error. The chain employs TRBV5-1 and TRBJ2-7, with 8 bases aligning to TRBD1. The CDR3 spans 13 residues. Per germline, CDR1 SGHRS and CDR2 YFSETQ. The CDR3 nucleotides are TGCGCCAGCGGCTTGGACAGGGTCCGTGAGCAGTACTTC. Protein sequence: CASGLDRVREQYF.

This clone was found a few times. The rearrangement links TRBV15 to TRBJ2-5; D gene ambiguous. CDR1 and CDR2 from the germline V gene are LNHNV and YYDKDF (reference sequence). CDR3 length equals 13 residues. V dropped 7 bases and J dropped 1 base, with 10 bases sitting between them. CDR3 region: CATNSDIQETQYF. Here the CDR3 DNA reads TGTGCCACCAACAGTGACATCCAAGAGACCCAGTACTTC.

J is TRBJ1-5 and V is TRBV7-2, with 9 nucleotides matching TRBD1. The CDR3 sequence is 16 residues long. Trimming removed 2 bases from V and 4 bases from J; junction bases left unmatched: 6. CDR1 and CDR2 (germline): SGHTA, FQGNSA. The CDR3 loop reads CASSLRTGQGNQPQHF. The CDR3 bases are TGTGCCAGCAGCTTAAGGACGGGACAGGGAAATCAGCCCCAGCATTTT.

This clone was seen a few times. The chain employs TRBV18 and TRBJ2-3, with TRBD1 matching over 9 bases. The germline V gene has CDR1 KGHSH and CDR2 LQKENI. The CDR3 is made up of 18 amino acids. Germline trimming cut 3 bases from V and 1 base from J; bases unmatched to any gene: 11. In DNA form, the CDR3 reads TGTGCCAGCTCACCCCGGATCCGGGACAGGGCCCGCACAGATACGCAGTATTTT. Protein sequence: CASSPRIRDRARTDTQYF.

This clone was counted between two and nine times. J is TRBJ1-4 and V is TRBV7-9, with 8 positions matching TRBD1. CDR1 is SEHNR and CDR2 is FQNEAQ in the germline V gene (reference sequence). This CDR3 spans 16 amino acids. V dropped 3 bases and J dropped 5; count of bases not matched to a gene: 8. CDR3 residues: CASSLTGTGANEKLFF. DNA for the CDR3: TGTGCCAGCAGCTTGACCGGGACAGGAGCGAATGAAAAACTGTTTTTT.

This clone was observed a handful of times. One end of the junction varies from germline; a read error may be responsible. The chain combines TRBV29-1 with TRBJ2-4, with TRBD2 matching 10 bases. Looked up from germline, CDR1 is SQVTM and CDR2 is ANQGSEA. The CDR3 sequence is 16 residues long. CDR3 sequence reads: CSVKEREGLAKNIQYF. The CDR3, as DNA: TGCAGCGTTAAAGAGCGGGAGGGTCTAGCCAAAAACATTCAGTACTTC.

This sequence joins TRBV6-1 and TRBJ1-5; a possible D gene is TRBD1 (5 bases). Looked up from germline, CDR1 is MNHNS and CDR2 is SASEGT. V lost 4 bases to trimming and J lost 2 bases, with 15 bases between them. CDR3 length: 16 amino acids. The CDR3 DNA reads as TGTGCCAGCAGTGCGAAGGGGATAGGGGGCAATCAGCCCCAGCATTTT. Translation: CASSAKGIGGNQPQHF.

V usage is TRBV18 and J usage is TRBJ1-1; D is perhaps TRBD1 (5 bases). Trimming stripped 0 bases from V and 1 base from J, with 9 bases between. The CDR3 sequence is 15 residues long. Germline values: CDR1 KGHSH, CDR2 LQKENI. The CDR3 coding sequence is TGTGCCAGCTCACCACCGGGCAGGGCGAACACTGAAGCTTTCTTT. Protein sequence: CASSPPGRANTEAFF.

This chain links TRBV9 with TRBJ2-3, with D tentatively TRBD1 (5 bases). The CDR3 sequence is 16 residues long. Trimming removed 3 bases from V and 1 base from J, with 15 bases in between. Germline V gives CDR1 SGDLS, CDR2 YYNGEE. The CDR3: CASSEAPLGGTDTQYF. The CDR3 bases are TGTGCCAGCAGCGAGGCCCCCCTAGGGGGCACAGATACGCAGTATTTT.

This clone was observed a handful of times. This rearrangement joins TRBV7-2 to TRBJ2-3, with D perhaps matching TRBD2 (5 bases). The germline gives CDR1 SGHTA, CDR2 FQGNSA. The CDR3 consists of 12 residues. V was trimmed by 5 bases and J by 13 bases, leaving 16 bases between them. The CDR3 nucleotides are TGTGCCAGCAGCCCCGGACTGGGTGAGGAGTATTTT. It encodes CASSPGLGEEYF.

The gene calls are TRBV4-2 and TRBJ2-3, with 7 bases that match TRBD2. Per germline, CDR1 LGHNA and CDR2 YNFKEQ. The junction had 10 bases not matched to a gene; V was cut back by 4 bases and J by 3 bases. The CDR3 contains 16 residues. In nucleotides, the CDR3 is TGTGCCAGCAGCCCCGGGGCGGGGGAGAGGACAGATACGCAGTATTTT. It encodes CASSPGAGERTDTQYF.

This clone has only a few counts. V gene TRBV14 combines with J gene TRBJ2-7; tentatively, D is TRBD1 or TRBD2 (5 bases each). Trimming stripped 4 bases from V and 7 bases from J, with 20 bases between. The CDR3 is made up of 15 amino acids. Germline lookup yields CDR1 SGHDN and CDR2 FVKESK. For the CDR3, the DNA is TGTGCCAGCAGCCCCTTAGCGAGGGGTGGTTTTGAGCAGTACTTC. This translates into CASSPLARGGFEQYF.